In its sample, the clone carrying this T cell receptor (beta chain) was seen a few times. Via MiXCR, TCRdb re-called the RT-PCR reads, giving one row per CDR3 protein. The sample lists more than 550,000 distinct CDR3 sequences; 14% were seen once. The CDR3 extends over 14 amino acids. The junction had 4 bases not matched to a gene; V was cut back by 4 bases and J by 9 bases. Per the germline V gene, CDR1 is LGHDT and CDR2 is YNNKEL (reference sequence). The sequencing sample was made of memory CD4+ T cells from blood. This TCR came from a female donor in good health, serving as a healthy control. The chain combines TRBV3-1 with TRBJ1-6, with 9 bases fitting TRBD1. Here the CDR3 reads CASSRTGEGSPLHF. The CDR3 DNA reads TGTGCCAGCAGCCGGACAGGGGAGGGTTCACCCCTCCACTTT.